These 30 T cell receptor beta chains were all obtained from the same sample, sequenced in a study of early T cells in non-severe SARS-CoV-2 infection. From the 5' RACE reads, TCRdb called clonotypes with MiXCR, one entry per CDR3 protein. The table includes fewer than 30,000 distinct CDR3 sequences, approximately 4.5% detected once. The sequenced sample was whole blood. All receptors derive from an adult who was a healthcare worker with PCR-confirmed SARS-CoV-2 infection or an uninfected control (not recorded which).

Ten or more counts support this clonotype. The CDR3 region is CSARDTGPNQPQHF. In DNA, the CDR3 is TGCAGTGCTAGAGATACAGGGCCCAATCAGCCCCAGCATTTT. The chain uses TRBV20-1 and TRBJ1-5, with D possibly TRBD1 on 6 matching bases. CDR3 length: 14 residues. V lost 0 bases and J lost 3, with 9 bases in between. Germline V gene data show CDR1 as DFQATT and CDR2 as SNEGSKA (reference sequence).

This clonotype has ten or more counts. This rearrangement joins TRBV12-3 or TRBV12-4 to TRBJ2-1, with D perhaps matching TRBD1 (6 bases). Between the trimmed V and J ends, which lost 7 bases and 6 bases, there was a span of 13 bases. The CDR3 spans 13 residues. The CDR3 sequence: CASMTGHINEQFF. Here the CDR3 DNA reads TGTGCCAGCATGACGGGACACATCAATGAGCAGTTCTTC.

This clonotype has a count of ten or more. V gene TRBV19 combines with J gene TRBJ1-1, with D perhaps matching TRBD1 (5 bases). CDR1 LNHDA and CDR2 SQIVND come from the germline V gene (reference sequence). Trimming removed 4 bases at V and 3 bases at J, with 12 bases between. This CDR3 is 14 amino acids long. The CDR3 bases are TGTGCCAGTAGTACCGGCAGGGCCCACACTGAAGCTTTCTTT. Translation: CASSTGRAHTEAFF.

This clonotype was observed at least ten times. CDR3 coding DNA: TGTGCCAGCAGCTTGGTTAGGGCTAGCTACAATGAGCAGTTCTTC. This encodes CASSLVRASYNEQFF. This chain joins TRBV5-4 and TRBJ2-1; D is unclear. Germline V CDR1 and CDR2: SGHNT, YYREEE (reference sequence). The ends were cut back, 0 bases at V and 3 bases at J, with 10 bases in the middle. There are 15 residues in the CDR3.

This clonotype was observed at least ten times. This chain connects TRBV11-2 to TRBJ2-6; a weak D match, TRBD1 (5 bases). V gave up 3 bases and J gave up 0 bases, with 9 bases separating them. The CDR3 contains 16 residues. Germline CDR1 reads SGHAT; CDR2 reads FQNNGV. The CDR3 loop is CASSLRTGSGANVLTF. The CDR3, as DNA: TGTGCCAGCAGCTTGCGAACAGGCTCTGGGGCCAACGTCCTGACTTTC.

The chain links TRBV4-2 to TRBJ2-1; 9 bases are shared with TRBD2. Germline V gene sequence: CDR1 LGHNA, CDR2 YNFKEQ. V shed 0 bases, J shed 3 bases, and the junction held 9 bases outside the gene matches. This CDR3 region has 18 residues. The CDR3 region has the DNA TGTGCCAGCAGCCAAGATCCCCTCTGGCGGGGGGGCTACAATGAGCAGTTCTTC. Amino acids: CASSQDPLWRGGYNEQFF.

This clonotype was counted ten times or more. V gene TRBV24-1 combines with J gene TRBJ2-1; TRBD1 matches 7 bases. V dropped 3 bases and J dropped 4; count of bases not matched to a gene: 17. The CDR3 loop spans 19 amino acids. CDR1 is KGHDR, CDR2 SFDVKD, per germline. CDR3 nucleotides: TGTGCCACCAGTGATACTTCGCCGGGACAGAGTTCAACTTACAATGAGCAGTTCTTC. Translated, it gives CATSDTSPGQSSTYNEQFF.

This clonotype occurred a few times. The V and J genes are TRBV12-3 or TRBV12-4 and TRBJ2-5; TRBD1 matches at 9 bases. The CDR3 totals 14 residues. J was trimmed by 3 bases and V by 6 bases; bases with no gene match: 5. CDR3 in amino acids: CASSRGQGKETQYF. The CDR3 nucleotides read TGTGCCAGCAGCCGCGGACAGGGGAAAGAGACCCAGTACTTC.

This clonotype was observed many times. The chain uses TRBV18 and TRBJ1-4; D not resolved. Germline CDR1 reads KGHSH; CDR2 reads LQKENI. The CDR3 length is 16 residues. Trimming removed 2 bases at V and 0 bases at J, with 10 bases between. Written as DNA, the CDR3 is TGTGCCAGCTCACCAACTCAGATTGCAACTAATGAAAAACTGTTTTTT. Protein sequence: CASSPTQIATNEKLFF.

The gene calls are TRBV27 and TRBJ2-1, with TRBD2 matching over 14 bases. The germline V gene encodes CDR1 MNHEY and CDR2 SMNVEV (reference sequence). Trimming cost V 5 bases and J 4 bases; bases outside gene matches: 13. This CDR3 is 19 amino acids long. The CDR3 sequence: CASSPSRLAGGAKYNEQFF. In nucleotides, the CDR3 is TGTGCCAGCAGTCCTTCCCGACTAGCGGGAGGGGCCAAGTACAATGAGCAGTTCTTC.

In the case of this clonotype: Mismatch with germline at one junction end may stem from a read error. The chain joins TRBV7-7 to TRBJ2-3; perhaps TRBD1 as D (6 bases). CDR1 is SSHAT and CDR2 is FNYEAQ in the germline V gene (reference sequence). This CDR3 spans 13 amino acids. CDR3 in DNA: TGTGCTAGCAGCGCCCGACAGGAAGGGACGCAGTATTTT. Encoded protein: CASSARQEGTQYF.

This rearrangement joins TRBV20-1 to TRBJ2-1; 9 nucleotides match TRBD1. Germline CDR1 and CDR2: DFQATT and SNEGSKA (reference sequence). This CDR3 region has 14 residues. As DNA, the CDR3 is TGCAGCTCTGCCCGGGACAGGGTAAATAATGAGCAGTTCTTC. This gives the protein CSSARDRVNNEQFF.

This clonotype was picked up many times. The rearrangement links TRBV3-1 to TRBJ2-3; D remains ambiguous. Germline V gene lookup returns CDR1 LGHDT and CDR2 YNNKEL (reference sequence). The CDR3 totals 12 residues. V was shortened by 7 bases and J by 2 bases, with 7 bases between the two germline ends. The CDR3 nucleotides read TGTGCCAGCACCGACACCACAGATACGCAGTATTTT. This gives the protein CASTDTTDTQYF.

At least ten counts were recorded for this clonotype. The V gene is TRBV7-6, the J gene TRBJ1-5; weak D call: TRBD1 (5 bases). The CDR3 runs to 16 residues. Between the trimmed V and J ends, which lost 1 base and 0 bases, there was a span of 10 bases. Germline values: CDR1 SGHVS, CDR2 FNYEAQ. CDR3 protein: CASSLEAGISNQPQHF. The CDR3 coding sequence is TGTGCCAGCAGCTTAGAAGCAGGGATTAGCAATCAGCCCCAGCATTTT.

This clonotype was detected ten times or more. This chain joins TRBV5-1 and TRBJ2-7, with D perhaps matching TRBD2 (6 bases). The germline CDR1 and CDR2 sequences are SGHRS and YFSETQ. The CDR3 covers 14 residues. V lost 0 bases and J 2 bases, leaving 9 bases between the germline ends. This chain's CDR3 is CASSLEGLPYEQYF. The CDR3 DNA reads TGCGCCAGCAGCTTGGAGGGACTCCCCTACGAGCAGTACTTC.

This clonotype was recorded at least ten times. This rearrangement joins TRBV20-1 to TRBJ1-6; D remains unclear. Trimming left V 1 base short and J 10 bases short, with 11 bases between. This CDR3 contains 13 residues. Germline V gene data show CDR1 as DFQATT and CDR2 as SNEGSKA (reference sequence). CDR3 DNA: TGCAGTGCTAGAGTACCCCTTCAATCACCCCTCCACTTT. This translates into CSARVPLQSPLHF.

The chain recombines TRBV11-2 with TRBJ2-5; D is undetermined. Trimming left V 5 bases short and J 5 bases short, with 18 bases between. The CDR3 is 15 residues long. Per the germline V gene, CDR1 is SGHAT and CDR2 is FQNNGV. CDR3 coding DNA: TGTGCCAGCAGCCTTAGACTTGTAGAATTGGAGACCCAGTACTTC. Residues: CASSLRLVELETQYF.

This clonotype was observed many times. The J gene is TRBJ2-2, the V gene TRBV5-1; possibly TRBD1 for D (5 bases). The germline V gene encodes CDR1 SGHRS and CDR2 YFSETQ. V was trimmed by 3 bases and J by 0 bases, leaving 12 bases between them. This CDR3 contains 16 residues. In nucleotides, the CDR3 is TGCGCCAGCAGCTACCGACAGCGCCCGAACACCGGGGAGCTGTTTTTT. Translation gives CASSYRQRPNTGELFF.

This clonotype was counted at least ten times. CDR3 in amino acids: CASSYRQTNEKLFF. The CDR3 DNA is TGTGCCAGCAGTTACAGGCAAACTAATGAAAAACTGTTTTTT. This sequence joins TRBV6-5 and TRBJ1-4; unclear D gene. This CDR3 comprises 14 residues. The germline gives CDR1 MNHEY, CDR2 SVGAGI. V lost 2 bases and J lost 1, with 5 bases in between.

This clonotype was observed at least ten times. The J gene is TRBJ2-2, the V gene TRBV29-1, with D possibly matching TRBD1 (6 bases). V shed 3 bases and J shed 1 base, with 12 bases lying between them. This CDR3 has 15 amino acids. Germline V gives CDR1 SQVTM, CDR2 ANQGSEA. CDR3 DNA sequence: TGCAGCGTTGATCTTGGCAGGGGGAACACCGGGGAGCTGTTTTTT. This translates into CSVDLGRGNTGELFF.

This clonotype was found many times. CDR3 amino acids: CASRTESGNTEAFF. The DNA of the CDR3 is TGTGCCAGCAGAACGGAATCAGGGAACACTGAAGCTTTCTTT. V usage is TRBV6-2 or TRBV6-3 and J usage is TRBJ1-1; D unclear. CDR3 length: 14 residues. CDR1 is MNHEY, CDR2 SVGEGT, per germline. The V end lost 6 bases, the J end lost 1 base, and 12 bases lay between the germline ends.

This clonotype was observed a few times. In DNA form, the CDR3 reads TGTGCCAGCAGCTTGACCGGGACAGGGGACTGGGAGCAGTACTTC. The encoded protein is CASSLTGTGDWEQYF. J is TRBJ2-7 and V is TRBV5-5, with 10 bases fitting TRBD1. The CDR3 length is 15 residues. Germline-derived CDR1 and CDR2 are SGHKS and YYEKEE (reference sequence). Trimming at V came to 1 base and at J to 7 bases, leaving 8 bases not matched to a gene. Drawing the rest from reference TRBV5-5 and TRBJ2-7, the complete variable domain is DAGVTQSPTHLIKTRGQQVTLRCSPISGHKSVSWYQQVLGQGPQFIFQYYEKEERGRGNFPDRFSARQFPNYSSELNVNALLLGDSALYLCASSLTGTGDWEQYFGPGTRLTVT.

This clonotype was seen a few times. The CDR3 protein is CASSYYTEAFF. CDR3 DNA sequence: TGTGCCAGCAGCTACTACACTGAAGCTTTCTTT. V usage is TRBV5-5 and J usage is TRBJ1-1; D unclear. V was pared by 3 bases and J by 3 bases, with 3 bases between. CDR3 length: 11 residues. Germline V gene lookup returns CDR1 SGHKS and CDR2 YYEKEE (reference sequence).

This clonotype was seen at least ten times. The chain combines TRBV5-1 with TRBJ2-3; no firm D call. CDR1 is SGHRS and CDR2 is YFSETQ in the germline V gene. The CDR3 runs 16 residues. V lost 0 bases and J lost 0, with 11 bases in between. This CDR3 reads CASSLASDLSTDTQYF. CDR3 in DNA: TGCGCCAGCAGCTTGGCCTCGGACCTCAGCACAGATACGCAGTATTTT.

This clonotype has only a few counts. CDR3 nucleotides: TGTGCCAGCTCACCAGGGGTTGAACAGCCCCAGCATTTT. Protein product: CASSPGVEQPQHF. The J gene is TRBJ1-5, the V gene TRBV18; D gene uncertain. CDR3 length: 13 amino acids. V lost 2 bases, J lost 7 bases, and 9 bases lay in between. The germline V gene encodes CDR1 KGHSH and CDR2 LQKENI.

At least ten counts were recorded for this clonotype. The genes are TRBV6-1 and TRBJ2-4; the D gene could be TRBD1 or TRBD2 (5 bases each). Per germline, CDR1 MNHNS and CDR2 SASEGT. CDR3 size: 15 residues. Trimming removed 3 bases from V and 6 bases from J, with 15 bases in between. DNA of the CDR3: TGTGCCAGCAGTGACGGGATAGTCCAGGGAAACATTCAGTACTTC. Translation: CASSDGIVQGNIQYF.

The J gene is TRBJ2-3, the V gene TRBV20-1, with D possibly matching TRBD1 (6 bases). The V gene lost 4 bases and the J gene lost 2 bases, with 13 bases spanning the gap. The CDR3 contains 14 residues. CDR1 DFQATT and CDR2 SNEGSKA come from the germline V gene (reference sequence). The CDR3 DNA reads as TGCAGTGCTACGGGACAAACCTACACAGATACGCAGTATTTT. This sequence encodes CSATGQTYTDTQYF.

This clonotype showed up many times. The CDR3 DNA follows: TGCGCCAGCAGCTTGGCCCTAGTGGGGCTTGGGAGTGAGCAGTACTTC. Protein: CASSLALVGLGSEQYF. The V and J genes are TRBV5-1 and TRBJ2-7, with D perhaps matching TRBD1 or TRBD2 (5 bases each). This CDR3 is 16 amino acids long. Between the trimmed V and J ends, which lost 0 bases and 7 bases, there was a span of 20 bases. Per germline, CDR1 SGHRS and CDR2 YFSETQ.

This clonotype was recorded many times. CDR3 nucleotide sequence: TGTGCCAGCTCACCACGGCGGGCAGGGCCCTACAATGAGCAGTTCTTC. It translates to CASSPRRAGPYNEQFF. The chain carries TRBV18 and TRBJ2-1; D tentatively reads TRBD1 or TRBD2 (5 bases each). Deletions cut 1 base from V and 2 bases from J, with 12 bases between. CDR1 and CDR2 (germline): KGHSH, LQKENI. This CDR3 is built from 16 residues.

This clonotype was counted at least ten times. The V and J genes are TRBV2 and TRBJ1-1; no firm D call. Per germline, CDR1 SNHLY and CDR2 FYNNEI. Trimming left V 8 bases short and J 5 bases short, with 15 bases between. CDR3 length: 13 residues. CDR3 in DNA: TGTGCCAGCTCGGTCAGTAGGGAGACTGAAGCTTTCTTT. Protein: CASSVSRETEAFF.